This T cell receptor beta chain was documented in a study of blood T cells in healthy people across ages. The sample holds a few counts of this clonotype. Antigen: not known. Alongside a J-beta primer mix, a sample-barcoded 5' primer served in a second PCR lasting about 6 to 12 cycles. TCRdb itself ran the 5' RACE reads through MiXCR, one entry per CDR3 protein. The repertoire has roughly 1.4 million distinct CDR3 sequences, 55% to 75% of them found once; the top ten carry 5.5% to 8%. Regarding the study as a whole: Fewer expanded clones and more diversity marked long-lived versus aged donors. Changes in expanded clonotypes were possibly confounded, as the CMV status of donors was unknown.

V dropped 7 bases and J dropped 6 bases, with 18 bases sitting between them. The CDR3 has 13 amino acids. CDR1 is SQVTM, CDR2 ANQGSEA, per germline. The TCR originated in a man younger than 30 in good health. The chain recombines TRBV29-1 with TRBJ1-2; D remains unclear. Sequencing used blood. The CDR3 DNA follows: TGCAGCGCCAACGGGGAAGACACCAATGGCTACACCTTC. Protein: CSANGEDTNGYTF.